This T cell receptor (beta chain) was captured in a study of PD-1 blockade in classical Hodgkin lymphoma. Study overall: The study gave patients nivolumab 3 mg/kg intravenously every 2 weeks.

Relapse after autologous stem cell transplantation occurred in every patient, and brentuximab vedotin exposure varied. Findings of the study overall: Baseline diversity resembling that of newly diagnosed patients was seen in complete responders. TCR diversity in CD4+, not CD8+, cells rose significantly by C4D1.

Sequencing used immunoSEQ multiplex PCR; TCRdb keeps in-frame clones, though not all of them. The sample carries fewer than 25,000 clones, roughly 80% recorded once. This CDR3 region has 16 residues. Germline CDR1 is MGHRA and CDR2 is YSYEKL. V lost 3 bases and J lost 0, with 11 bases in between. On this clone: Its antigen is undetermined.

The sequence was collected from a human donor with classical Hodgkin lymphoma. The genes are TRBV4-1 and TRBJ2-2; no definite D call. The material was peripheral blood mononuclear cells (PBMCs), obtained at baseline. CDR3 region: CASSHLMRTNTGELFF. CDR3 coding DNA: TGCGCCAGCAGCCATCTAATGAGGACGAACACCGGGGAGCTGTTTTTT.